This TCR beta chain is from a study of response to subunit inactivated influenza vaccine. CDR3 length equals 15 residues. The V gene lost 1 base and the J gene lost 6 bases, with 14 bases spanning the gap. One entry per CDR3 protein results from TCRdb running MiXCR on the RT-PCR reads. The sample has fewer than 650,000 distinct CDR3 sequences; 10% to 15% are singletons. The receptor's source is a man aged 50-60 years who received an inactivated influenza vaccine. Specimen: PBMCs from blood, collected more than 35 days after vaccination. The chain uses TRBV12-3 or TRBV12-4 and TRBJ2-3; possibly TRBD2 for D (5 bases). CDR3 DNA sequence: TGTGCCAGCAGTTTAGACGGGAAAAAGAGTGATACGCAGTATTTT. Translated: CASSLDGKKSDTQYF.